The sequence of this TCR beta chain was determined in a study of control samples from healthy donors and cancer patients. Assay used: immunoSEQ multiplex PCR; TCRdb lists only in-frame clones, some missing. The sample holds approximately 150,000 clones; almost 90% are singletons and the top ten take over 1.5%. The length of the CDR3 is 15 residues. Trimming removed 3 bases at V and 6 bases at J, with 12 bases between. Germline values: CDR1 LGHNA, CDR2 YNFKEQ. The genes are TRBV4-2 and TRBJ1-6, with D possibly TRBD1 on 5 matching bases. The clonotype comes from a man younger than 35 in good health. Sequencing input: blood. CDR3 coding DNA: TGTGCCAGCAGCCAGGAGGGACTGATTAATTCACCCCTCCACTTT. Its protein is CASSQEGLINSPLHF.